This TCR beta chain was observed in a study of blood T cell repertoires in COVID-19. Study details: COVID-19 samples, acute and convalescent, were from the United States, Italy and Spain. T cells, B-cell-depleted T cells, or PBMCs provided the cDNA or gDNA that served as material.

TCRdb's table, derived via immunoSEQ multiplex PCR, lists solely in-frame clones and lacks some. Among 380,000 or so clones listed, around 87% were seen once. The age range of participants was about 18 to 95 years, with residence in around 22 US areas. The source of this sequence is a man under 40 who had recovered from COVID-19. The sequenced sample was PBMCs or T cells enriched from blood (not recorded which).

CDR3 sequence (DNA): TGTGCCAGCTCACCACCGACAGGGGTCGGAAACACCATATATTTT. Translation: CASSPPTGVGNTIYF. The rearrangement links TRBV18 to TRBJ1-3; 8 bases fit TRBD1. The CDR3 has 15 amino acids. From germline, CDR1 is KGHSH and CDR2 LQKENI. V shed 0 bases, J shed 4 bases, and the junction held 2 bases outside the gene matches.